The 23 T cell receptor beta chains below were found in one sample sequenced in a study of cytomegalovirus exposure and HLA in healthy donors. Produced via immunoSEQ multiplex PCR; TCRdb's table is partial and in-frame only. The sample includes under 300,000 clones, 90% of them seen just once. Sequencing was performed on PBMCs. These receptors all come from a woman aged 18 to 35 in good health and CMV-seronegative.

In its sample, this clone was seen once. V usage is TRBV27 and J usage is TRBJ1-2, with D hard to call. Between the trimmed V and J ends, which lost 2 bases and 6 bases, there was a span of 16 bases. Germline V gene sequence: CDR1 MNHEY, CDR2 SMNVEV (reference sequence). The CDR3 extends over 15 amino acids. CDR3 nucleotide sequence: TGTGCCAGCAGTTTACTGCAGACGCAACGGGATGGCTACACCTTC. Protein sequence: CASSLLQTQRDGYTF.

This clone was picked up a small number of times. The chain recombines TRBV19 with TRBJ1-2; D possibly corresponds to TRBD1 (6 bases). The CDR3 has 11 amino acids. V was trimmed by 8 bases and J by 10 bases, leaving 14 bases between them. Germline V gives CDR1 LNHDA, CDR2 SQIVND (reference sequence). Here the CDR3 DNA reads TGTGCCAGTGATAGGGACAAGGTCTACACCTTC. Its translation is CASDRDKVYTF.

The chain employs TRBV28 and TRBJ1-2; D is possibly TRBD1 (6 bases). The germline V gene encodes CDR1 MDHEN and CDR2 SYDVKM. The V end was cut by 8 bases, the J end by 4 bases, with 14 bases between. The CDR3 totals 13 residues. The DNA of the CDR3 is TGTGCCAGCGGCGGGGGCCGAATCTATGGCTACACCTTC. Translated: CASGGGRIYGYTF.

The chain recombines TRBV19 with TRBJ1-5, with D possibly matching TRBD1 (6 bases). This CDR3 is built from 19 residues. Trimming cost V 5 bases and J 0 bases, with 23 bases left between them. Germline-derived CDR1 and CDR2 are LNHDA and SQIVND (reference sequence). CDR3 bases: TGTGCCAGTAGTCCTCGCCAACAGGGTTACGTATATAGCAATCAGCCCCAGCATTTT. Amino acid sequence: CASSPRQQGYVYSNQPQHF. Using reference TRBV19 and TRBJ1-5 for the parts outside the CDR3, the full variable domain is DGGITQSPKYLFRKEGQNVTLSCEQNLNHDAMYWYRQDPGQGLRLIYYSQIVNDFQKGDIAEGYSVSREKKESFPLTVTSAQKNPTAFYLCASSPRQQGYVYSNQPQHFGDGTRLSIL.

The rearrangement links TRBV10-3 to TRBJ2-7, with TRBD1 matching 7 bases. Losses at the gene ends were 4 bases for V and 1 base for J; bases not matched to a gene: 1. This CDR3 is built from 13 residues. From germline, CDR1 is ENHRY and CDR2 SYGVKD. Here the CDR3 reads CAISGGQSYEQYV. The CDR3 DNA is TGTGCCATCAGTGGGGGACAGTCCTACGAGCAGTACGTC.

The chain carries TRBV6-6 and TRBJ1-2; TRBD1 aligns across 7 bases. The CDR3 runs to 15 residues. V shed 2 bases, J shed 5 bases, and the junction held 8 bases outside the gene matches. Per the germline V gene, CDR1 is MNHNY and CDR2 is SVGAGI (reference sequence). CDR3 sequence reads: CASSYPRQGEYGYTF. The CDR3 DNA sequence: TGTGCCAGCAGTTACCCCCGACAGGGAGAATATGGCTACACCTTC.

This chain connects TRBV4-3 to TRBJ2-3; 8 bases are shared with TRBD1. Unmatched junction bases numbered 7, after V lost 2 bases and J lost 9 bases. CDR1 and CDR2 (germline): LGHNA, YSLEER. The CDR3 has 14 amino acids. The CDR3 here is CASSQTTGGITQYF. The DNA for the CDR3 is TGCGCCAGCAGCCAAACAACAGGGGGGATAACGCAGTATTTT.

The J gene is TRBJ2-5, the V gene TRBV7-6; D is unclear. Germline V lookup: CDR1 SGHVS, CDR2 FNYEAQ. The germline V and J ends were trimmed by 0 bases and 6 bases, with 8 bases remaining between them. This CDR3 spans 13 amino acids. CDR3 loop: CASSLAARQTQYF. In DNA form, the CDR3 reads TGTGCCAGCAGCTTAGCTGCCAGGCAGACCCAGTACTTC.

V gene TRBV7-8 combines with J gene TRBJ2-3; 10 bases match TRBD2. CDR1 and CDR2 from the germline V gene are SGHVS and FQNEAQ. The CDR3 is 16 residues long. Trimming at V came to 1 base and at J to 1 base, leaving 2 bases not matched to a gene. The CDR3 reads CASSLDGTSGTDTQYF. Here the CDR3 DNA reads TGTGCCAGCAGCTTAGACGGGACTAGCGGCACAGATACGCAGTATTTT.

The chain combines TRBV25-1 with TRBJ2-5; 12 bases agree with TRBD1. V trimming: 9 bases; J trimming: 5 bases; junction bases outside the gene matches: 7. Germline values: CDR1 MGHDK, CDR2 SYGVNS. The CDR3 has 14 residues. CDR3 residues: CASWGQGASETQYF. The CDR3 DNA follows: TGTGCCAGTTGGGGACAGGGGGCTTCGGAGACCCAGTACTTC.

The V call is TRBV10-3, the J call TRBJ2-3; 10 nucleotides agree with TRBD2. This CDR3 is 15 amino acids long. J was trimmed by 5 bases and V by 3 bases; bases with no gene match: 5. Germline V CDR1 and CDR2: ENHRY, SYGVKD. The CDR3 sequence: CAISDLSGGQDTQYF. The CDR3 DNA is TGTGCCATCAGTGACCTTAGCGGGGGGCAAGATACGCAGTATTTT.

This rearrangement joins TRBV6-1 to TRBJ1-2; 7 nucleotides line up with TRBD1. Germline lookup yields CDR1 MNHNS and CDR2 SASEGT. The CDR3 totals 13 residues. Unmatched junction bases numbered 6, after V lost 7 bases and J lost 4 bases. The CDR3 reads CASILTGAYGYTF. The CDR3 DNA is TGTGCCAGCATCCTAACAGGGGCCTATGGCTACACCTTC.

This chain links TRBV5-1 with TRBJ2-3; TRBD2 aligns across 9 bases. From germline, CDR1 is SGHRS and CDR2 YFSETQ. The CDR3 has 16 amino acids. After removal of 3 bases from V and 2 bases from J, the junction contained 7 bases not matched to a gene. CDR3 nucleotides: TGCGCCAGCAGCTATATAGCGGGGGTTACCACAGATACGCAGTATTTT. The encoded protein is CASSYIAGVTTDTQYF.

The J gene is TRBJ2-5, the V gene TRBV5-6; 13 bases line up with TRBD2. With 2 bases clipped from V and 2 bases from J, the junction kept 12 bases outside the gene matches. CDR3 length equals 19 residues. In germline, CDR1 is SGHDT, CDR2 YYEEEE. The CDR3 region is CASSLNRLAGGVLQETQYF. The CDR3 bases are TGTGCCAGCAGCTTAAATCGACTAGCGGGGGGAGTATTACAAGAGACCCAGTACTTC.

The CDR3 DNA sequence: TGTGCCAGCAGTGTAACAGGGGGTTCTGGGTACGAGCAGTACTTC. It encodes CASSVTGGSGYEQYF. The gene calls are TRBV6-1 and TRBJ2-7, with 8 nucleotides matching TRBD1. The CDR3 has 15 amino acids. V lost 4 bases, J lost 4 bases, and 9 bases stayed unmatched. Germline V gene data show CDR1 as MNHNS and CDR2 as SASEGT.

The CDR3 DNA reads as TGTGCCAGCAGCTTGGAAGTATCCCCAGAGGACTATGGCTACACCTTC. Translation gives CASSLEVSPEDYGYTF. The chain employs TRBV5-4 and TRBJ1-2; D not certain. V was pared by 0 bases and J by 3 bases, with 15 bases between. The CDR3 totals 16 residues. In germline, CDR1 is SGHNT, CDR2 YYREEE (reference sequence).

The chain joins TRBV7-2 to TRBJ2-3, with 12 positions matching TRBD2. Losses at the gene ends were 6 bases for V and 1 base for J; bases not matched to a gene: 11. Germline V gives CDR1 SGHTA, CDR2 FQGNSA. The CDR3 runs 18 residues. The CDR3 protein is CASRRTSGMGLGTDTQYF. The CDR3 coding sequence is TGTGCCAGCAGGCGGACTAGCGGGATGGGCCTCGGCACAGATACGCAGTATTTT.

The genes are TRBV2 and TRBJ1-3; 12 bases align to TRBD1. The CDR3 is 19 residues long. CDR1 is SNHLY, CDR2 FYNNEI, per germline. V was pared by 4 bases and J by 1 base, with 11 bases of the junction left unmatched. Written as DNA, the CDR3 is TGTGCCAGCAGTGTCTCCGGGACAGGGGGCTTTATTTCTGGAAACACCATATATTTT. This translates into CASSVSGTGGFISGNTIYF. Supplemented by reference TRBV2 and TRBJ1-3, the full variable domain reads EPEVTQTPSHQVTQMGQEVILRCVPISNHLYFYWYRQILGQKVEFLVSFYNNEISEKSEIFDDQFSVERPDGSNFTLKIRSTKLEDSAMYFCASSVSGTGGFISGNTIYFGEGSWLTVV.

J is TRBJ2-1 and V is TRBV29-1, with TRBD1 identical over 9 bases. CDR3 length: 15 amino acids. V was clipped by 1 base and J by 5 bases; unmatched bases: 6. Germline lookup yields CDR1 SQVTM and CDR2 ANQGSEA. CDR3 DNA sequence: TGCAGCGTTGAAGGAGGACAGGGGAAACACAATGAGCAGTTCTTC. Its protein is CSVEGGQGKHNEQFF.

Written as DNA, the CDR3 is TGTGCCAGCAGCGCCTCTAGTCCGAACACCGGGGAGCTGTTTTTT. Its protein product is CASSASSPNTGELFF. The chain employs TRBV7-8 and TRBJ2-2; no clear D gene. The CDR3 is made up of 15 amino acids. Germline V gives CDR1 SGHVS, CDR2 FQNEAQ. Trimming stripped 5 bases from V and 0 bases from J, with 10 bases between. Using reference TRBV7-8 and TRBJ2-2 for the parts outside the CDR3, the full variable domain is GAGVSQSPRYKVAKRGQDVALRCDPISGHVSLFWYQQALGQGPEFLTYFQNEAQLDKSGLPSDRFFAERPEGSVSTLKIQRTQQEDSAVYLCASSASSPNTGELFFGEGSRLTVL.

The V and J genes are TRBV28 and TRBJ2-3; possible D gene TRBD1, 5 bases. The CDR3 is 12 amino acids. With 6 bases removed from V and 6 bases from J, the gap between germline ends came to 10 bases. Per germline, CDR1 MDHEN and CDR2 SYDVKM. The CDR3 region has the DNA TGTGCCAGCAGACTTCAGGGTGATACGCAGTATTTT. It codes for CASRLQGDTQYF.

This chain links TRBV5-6 with TRBJ2-7; 9 bases line up with TRBD1. This CDR3 has 15 residues. The germline V gene encodes CDR1 SGHDT and CDR2 YYEEEE. The ends lost 0 bases at V and 4 bases at J; junction bases unmatched: 5. The CDR3 nucleotides are TGTGCCAGCAGCTTGGAACAGGGGGCAATTTACGAGCAGTACGTC. Translated, it gives CASSLEQGAIYEQYV.

The rearrangement links TRBV6-4 to TRBJ2-1; possibly TRBD2 for D (7 bases). CDR3 length: 15 residues. V was pared by 3 bases and J by 5 bases, with 14 bases between. Germline CDR1 reads MRHNA; CDR2 reads SNTAGT. The CDR3 region has the DNA TGTGCCAGCAGTGAATTGCCGGGGGGCCACAATGAGCAGTTCTTC. Protein sequence: CASSELPGGHNEQFF.